A single T cell receptor beta chain is shown here with its context. Per germline, CDR1 MNHGY and CDR2 SVAAGI. J gave up 4 bases and V 6 bases, and 10 bases lay outside the gene matches. The CDR3 length is 15 residues. In the authors' methods: Estimated nucleated cell counts came from reference gene primer amplification. Clones were read by immunoSEQ multiplex PCR, and TCRdb kept only the in-frame ones, dropping some. The V and J calls and clone size were taken over from that table, and D and trimming were inferred from the DNA. The sample contains some 130,000 clones, roughly two thirds of which appear only once. This entry belongs to a study of blood T cell repertoires in COVID-19. On the study more broadly: Researchers got acute and convalescent COVID-19 samples from the United States, Italy and Spain. Nucleic acid was either cDNA or gDNA, and it came from T cells, B-cell-depleted T cells, or PBMCs.

This rearrangement joins TRBV6-9 to TRBJ2-7; TRBD1 aligns across 9 bases. This clonotype was sampled from a woman aged 70 to 79 with acute or convalescent COVID-19. The sequencing input was peripheral blood. Here the CDR3 reads CASRNRDRAPYEQYF. As DNA, the CDR3 is TGTGCCAGCAGGAACCGGGACAGGGCCCCGTACGAGCAGTACTTC.